This record covers a single T cell receptor beta chain. Its specificity is not known. The sample originates from a study of radiotherapy plus CTLA-4 blockade in lung cancer. Notes on the study in general: Interferon-beta, together with early blood T cell clone dynamics, reportedly best predicted response.

The data were produced by immunoSEQ multiplex PCR, yet TCRdb's version contains in-frame clones alone and is incomplete. The sample includes approximately 47,000 clones, 50% to 70% of them seen just once. Germline V gene sequence: CDR1 MGHDK, CDR2 SYGVNS. The CDR3 loop spans 16 amino acids. V gave up 2 bases and J gave up 1 base, with 14 bases separating them. The source of this sequence is a human donor with non-small cell lung cancer who had a partial response to radiotherapy plus ipilimumab. The V gene is TRBV25-1, the J gene TRBJ2-5; perhaps TRBD2 as D (5 bases). This sample comprised peripheral blood, obtained from a patient treated with radiotherapy plus ipilimumab. CDR3 in amino acids: CASSELRGMGQETQYF. DNA of the CDR3: TGTGCCAGCAGTGAACTACGGGGAATGGGCCAAGAGACCCAGTACTTC. The full variable domain, its missing parts supplied by reference TRBV25-1 and TRBJ2-5, is EADIYQTPRYLVIGTGKKITLECSQTMGHDKMYWYQQDPGMELHLIHYSYGVNSTEKGDLSSESTVSRIRTEHFPLTLESARPSHTSQYLCASSELRGMGQETQYFGPGTRLLVL.